This TCR beta chain is drawn from a study of cytomegalovirus exposure and HLA in healthy donors. The CDR3 spans 13 residues. V was cut by 8 bases and J by 5 bases, with 12 bases left in between. From germline, CDR1 is MNHEY and CDR2 SVGAGI. The study drew the donors from its roughly 110-subject validation cohort, separate from the 666-subject first cohort. The method was immunoSEQ multiplex PCR; TCRdb's version includes in-frame clones alone and lacks a portion of them. Of 95,000 to 150,000 clones detected, 85% to 90% appear once; the ten largest clones hold approximately 2%. Input material: PBMCs. The sequence derives from a woman under 30 in good health and CMV-seronegative. J is TRBJ1-4 and V is TRBV6-5; a weak D match, TRBD1 (6 bases). CDR3 bases: TGTGCCAGCGGCTTTACAGGGAATGAAAAACTGTTTTTT. It specifies CASGFTGNEKLFF.